This TCR beta chain was found in a study of CD8+ T cells in alopecia areata. Study-level information: Each recipient was a 7-10-week-old female C3H/HeJ mouse given skin from an approximately 6-13-month-old C3H/HeJ donor with spontaneous alopecia. Study results and limitations: Unlike in mice, where it was clearer, TCR sharing across patients was less clear, possibly HLA-related. Normal-skin resident alphabeta T cells also appear among scalp sample sequences.

This clone was observed many times. Its antigen is unidentified. Here the gene names and germline are mouse. The DNA ends 4 residues before the CDR3 does, and the rest of the CDR3 is filled in from the germline J gene. CDR3 length: 14 amino acids. Germline CDR1 LGHNA, CDR2 YNLKQL (reference sequence). Investigators isolated RNA and reverse transcribed it into cDNA to act as the sequencing template. TCRdb's table, derived via immunoSEQ multiplex PCR, lists solely in-frame clones and lacks some. The sample offers approximately 280,000 clones and no singletons, the top ten holding about 1.1%. Sorting of pooled cutaneous lymph node cells was based on CD4, CD8alpha, NKG2D, NKG2ACE and other markers.

The material sequenced was CD4+ T cells sorted from a lymph node. The chain couples TRBV5 to TRBJ2-5; D is perhaps TRBD1 (5 bases). The sequence derives from a C3H/HeJ mouse with alopecia areata. The mice in this strain carry MHC haplotype H2-k. The CDR3 bases that were read are TGTGCCAGCAGCCCCGGAGGGGAAAAAGAC. Protein: CASSPGGEKD. The CDR3 in full is CASSPGGEKDTQYF.